The 12 T cell receptor beta chains reported below all come from one sample, sequenced in a study of siplizumab effects on memory and regulatory T cells. TCRdb keeps only in-frame clones here, not all; method: immunoSEQ multiplex PCR. The sample has some 120,000 clones; 94% are singletons. The sequenced sample was non-Treg CD4+ T cells sorted from blood. The receptors here all came from a human donor in good health.

V gene TRBV6-4 combines with J gene TRBJ2-3, with 7 bases lining up with TRBD2. Germline-derived CDR1 and CDR2 are MRHNA and SNTAGT. Losses at the gene ends were 0 bases for V and 0 bases for J; bases not matched to a gene: 3. The CDR3 contains 16 residues. The CDR3 reads CASSDSPSGSTDTQYF. The CDR3 DNA reads TGTGCCAGCAGTGACTCACCTAGCGGTAGCACAGATACGCAGTATTTT.

The chain uses TRBV6-1 and TRBJ1-2; 7 positions agree with TRBD1. The V gene's germline CDR1 is MNHNS and CDR2 SASEGT. J lost 7 bases, V lost 3 bases, and 11 bases had no gene match. The CDR3 sequence is 15 residues long. As DNA, the CDR3 is TGTGCCAGCAGTGACCCGGGCCAGGGGGTAGGTGGCTACACCTTC. This translates into CASSDPGQGVGGYTF.

This sequence joins TRBV7-2 and TRBJ2-2, with 7 bases that match TRBD2. Losses at the gene ends were 1 base for V and 4 bases for J; bases not matched to a gene: 12. The CDR3 runs 18 residues. CDR1 is SGHTA and CDR2 is FQGNSA in the germline V gene. The CDR3 DNA reads as TGTGCCAGCAGCTTAGTTCTGTTTGGCGGGAGAGGCACCGGGGAGCTGTTTTTT. Translation: CASSLVLFGGRGTGELFF.

This rearrangement joins TRBV30 to TRBJ1-1; a weak D match, TRBD1 (6 bases). Germline V gene data show CDR1 as GTSNPN and CDR2 as SVGIG (reference sequence). This CDR3 is built from 12 residues. Deletions cut 4 bases from V and 2 bases from J, with 8 bases between. CDR3 amino acids: CAWKDRNTEAFF. CDR3 nucleotides: TGTGCCTGGAAGGACAGAAACACTGAAGCTTTCTTT.

This chain uses TRBV7-9 with TRBJ2-2; the match to TRBD1 covers 7 bases. The germline V gene has CDR1 SEHNR and CDR2 FQNEAQ (reference sequence). The CDR3 loop spans 17 amino acids. With 2 bases clipped from V and 5 bases from J, the junction kept 11 bases outside the gene matches. In nucleotides, the CDR3 is TGTGCCAGCAGCTTAAACCGGGACAGCTATTTAACCGGGGAGCTGTTTTTT. It encodes CASSLNRDSYLTGELFF.

The chain employs TRBV7-9 and TRBJ2-5, with 9 bases aligning to TRBD2. V was clipped by 5 bases and J by 3 bases; unmatched bases: 10. Per germline, CDR1 SEHNR and CDR2 FQNEAQ (reference sequence). This CDR3 is 16 amino acids long. CDR3 amino acids: CASSRDRLAVKETQYF. The CDR3 nucleotides are TGTGCCAGCAGCCGGGACCGACTAGCGGTGAAAGAGACCCAGTACTTC.

This chain joins TRBV6-5 and TRBJ2-7; no firm D call. V was clipped by 6 bases and J by 1 base, with 7 bases between them. The CDR3 length is 12 residues. CDR1 and CDR2 from the germline V gene are MNHEY and SVGAGI. CDR3 DNA: TGTGCCAGCAGCGGGCCTTCCTACGAGCAGTACTTC. Protein sequence: CASSGPSYEQYF.

The gene calls are TRBV6-5 and TRBJ1-2; TRBD1 aligns across 8 bases. After removal of 0 bases from V and 12 bases from J, the junction contained 0 bases not matched to a gene. The CDR3 spans 11 residues. Germline V gene sequence: CDR1 MNHEY, CDR2 SVGAGI. This CDR3 is CASSYSDRDTF. The CDR3 DNA reads as TGTGCCAGCAGTTACTCGGACAGGGACACCTTC.

The V and J genes are TRBV7-2 and TRBJ2-3; a possible D gene is TRBD2 (5 bases). This CDR3 is built from 13 residues. Germline CDR1 is SGHTA and CDR2 is FQGNSA. Trimming shortened V by 5 bases and J by 5 bases, and 11 bases separated the two germline ends. This CDR3 is CASSQRRGDTQYF. CDR3 coding DNA: TGTGCCAGCAGCCAGCGTCGGGGAGATACGCAGTATTTT.

The chain is built from TRBV5-4 and TRBJ2-5, with 9 nucleotides matching TRBD2. After removal of 3 bases from V and 5 bases from J, the junction contained 5 bases not matched to a gene. The CDR3 runs to 14 residues. Germline-derived CDR1 and CDR2 are SGHNT and YYREEE (reference sequence). The CDR3 is CASSSLAGRETQYF. CDR3 nucleotides: TGTGCCAGCAGCTCGCTAGCGGGAAGGGAGACCCAGTACTTC.

This chain links TRBV19 with TRBJ2-3, with D uncertain. V was shortened by 3 bases and J by 2 bases, with 9 bases between the two germline ends. CDR3 length equals 14 residues. CDR1 is LNHDA, CDR2 SQIVND, per germline (reference sequence). The CDR3 loop reads CASSINPDTDTQYF. The CDR3 nucleotides read TGTGCCAGTAGTATTAATCCAGACACAGATACGCAGTATTTT.

V and J are TRBV6-5 and TRBJ2-3; maybe TRBD2 (6 bases). CDR1 is MNHEY and CDR2 is SVGAGI in the germline V gene. Between the trimmed V and J ends, which lost 0 bases and 4 bases, there was a span of 14 bases. The CDR3 sequence is 16 residues long. CDR3 protein: CASSYSSGFSPDTQYF. The CDR3 DNA follows: TGTGCCAGCAGTTACTCTAGCGGCTTCAGTCCAGATACGCAGTATTTT.